A selection of T cell receptor beta chains follows, all from one sample in a study of Ad26.COV2.S vaccination and SARS-CoV-2 variants. The protocol was immunoSEQ multiplex PCR, while the TCRdb copy is restricted to in-frame clones and leaves out a portion. This sample has around 350,000 clones, with 92% found just once. Material: peripheral blood, obtained after recovery from COVID-19. The receptors come from a human donor who had recovered from COVID-19. CDR3s include the opening cysteine and the closing phenylalanine or tryptophan. Fields, in order: V gene, clone size, D gene, J gene, CDR3 DNA, CDR3 protein. D genes are given only for firm matches. For some rows the clone size is stated as once, few or many, or as a class when expanded; others skip it.

TRBV7-2	NA	NA	TRBJ2-2	TGTGCCAGCAGACCTGCGAGGGCTAACACCGGGGAGCTGTTTTTT	CASRPARANTGELFF
TRBV19	NA	NA	TRBJ2-3	TGTGCCAGTAGTATAGGAGAAAACGTCCCGCAGTATTTT	CASSIGENVPQYF
TRBV4-3	NA	NA	TRBJ1-5	TGCGCCAGCAGCCAATGGTCGGGGTCTCAGCCCCAGCATTTT	CASSQWSGSQPQHF
TRBV2	NA	NA	TRBJ1-2	TGTGCCAGCAGTGAGAGGACTGGCTACACCTTC	CASSERTGYTF
TRBV2	few	TRBD2	TRBJ2-7	TGTGCCAGCAGTGAAGGATATAGCGGGGGCTACGAGCAGTACTTC	CASSEGYSGGYEQYF
TRBV29-1	NA	NA	TRBJ1-1	TGCAGCGTCGAGAGGGGGAGGACTGAAGCTTTCTTT	CSVERGRTEAFF
TRBV6-5	once	TRBD1	TRBJ1-2	TGTGCCAGCAGTCCAAAAGGACAGGGGGGTAGCGGCTACACCTTC	CASSPKGQGGSGYTF
TRBV7-7	NA	TRBD2	TRBJ2-5	TGTGCCAGCGTAAGGACTAGCGGGAACTTTCAAGAGACCCAGTACTTC	CASVRTSGNFQETQYF
TRBV7-9	NA	NA	TRBJ1-3	TGTGCCAGCAGCTATTCCCCGAACACCATATATTTT	CASSYSPNTIYF
TRBV6-2/TRBV6-3	NA	NA	TRBJ1-1	TGTGCCAGCAGTTCCTCCGGTGAAATGAACACTGAAGCTTTCTTT	CASSSSGEMNTEAFF
TRBV25-1	NA	NA	TRBJ1-1	TGTGCCAGCAGTGAATATAGGGGGACGAACACTGAAGCTTTCTTT	CASSEYRGTNTEAFF
TRBV4-1	NA	NA	TRBJ2-1	TGCGCCAGCAGCCAAGGTCGGGTTAGCTCCTACAATGAGCAGTTCTTC	CASSQGRVSSYNEQFF
TRBV6-2/TRBV6-3	once	NA	TRBJ2-2	TGTGCCAGCAGTTACCGGCAGGGAAGCACCGGGGAGCTGTTTTTT	CASSYRQGSTGELFF
TRBV2	NA	TRBD1	TRBJ2-2	TGTGCCATCCTAGCCCGGGACAGGGGAAACGGGGAGCTGTTTTTT	CAILARDRGNGELFF
TRBV5-1	NA	NA	TRBJ2-7	TGCGCCAGCAGCCCCAGGGGAAGCTCCTACGAGCAGTACTTC	CASSPRGSSYEQYF
TRBV7-8	NA	NA	TRBJ1-2	TGTGCCAGCAGCCCCCGAGACACCAGCCAAGGGGTTGGCTACACCTTC	CASSPRDTSQGVGYTF
TRBV6-6	NA	TRBD1	TRBJ1-5	TGTGCCAGCAGTCCGGGACAGGGTGGACTCTATAGCAATCAGCCCCAGCATTTT	CASSPGQGGLYSNQPQHF
TRBV11-2	NA	NA	TRBJ1-2	TGTGCCAGCAGCTTATTACAGGGACCTAACTATGGCTACACCTTC	CASSLLQGPNYGYTF
TRBV5-1	NA	NA	TRBJ2-6	TGCGCCAGCAGGGGGAACACAGGGACCTCTGGGGCCAACGTCCTGACTTTC	CASRGNTGTSGANVLTF
TRBV5-5	NA	NA	TRBJ1-2	TGTGCCAGCAGCTTCTCCGGGGGGGCTGCGTATCTTAGGAATGGCTACACCTTC	CASSFSGGAAYLRNGYTF
TRBV12-5	NA	NA	TRBJ2-5	TGTGCTAGTGGTTCCCACCGAGGGGGGGGACTACAAGAGACCCAGTACTTC	CASGSHRGGGLQETQYF
TRBV3-1/TRBV3-2	NA	TRBD2	TRBJ2-1	TGTGCCAGCAGCCAAGCCCAAGCGGGGCGGAACAATGAGCAGTTCTTC	CASSQAQAGRNNEQFF
TRBV7-9	NA	NA	TRBJ2-7	TGTGCCAGCAGCTTAAGCACCTACGAGCAGTACTTC	CASSLSTYEQYF
TRBV10-3	NA	NA	TRBJ1-3	TGTGCCATCAGTGCAATAGCGGACGGGGGAAGCTCTGGAAACACCATATATTTT	CAISAIADGGSSGNTIYF